This T cell receptor beta chain is drawn from a study of T-cell reconstitution after alpha-beta-depleted transplantation in children (dated by TCRdb to the mid-2010s). Concerning the study at large: The study quantitatively tracked T-cell immune reconstitution after TCRalphabeta/CD19-depleted allogeneic hematopoietic cell transplantation in children using TCR repertoire profiling.

The meaning of the sample's treatment or condition label: allogeneic hematopoietic cell transplantation with graft depleted of TCRalphabeta T cells and CD19 B cells. The transplant recipients were children given TCRalphabeta/CD19-depleted allogeneic hematopoietic cell grafts. The CDR3, cysteine through phenylalanine, is 15 amino acids long. Of all the DNA, just the CDR3 is kept, 45 bases in frame from base 1. V and J are truncated by 0 bases and 6 bases respectively, leaving an intervening sequence of 13 bases. Based on the germline V gene, the CDR1 and CDR2 sequences are MGHRA and YSYEKL. The method was PCR. TCRdb shows the sequencer as Illumina HiSeq 2500. To normalize quantification of the TCRbeta repertoire, the TCR libraries were built with molecular barcoding that relied on unique molecular identifiers. Clones were called with MiXCR by TCRdb after fastp trimmed the public reads at Q25, and only in-frame beta chains were retained. A single entry per CDR3 protein holds the most common genes and DNA from its merged rows. The sample contains 450,000 to 700,000 distinct CDR3 sequences, approximately 30% of them found a single time. The ten largest account for around a third of the sample.

For this clonotype: Its antigen remains unidentified. The sample holds no much larger clone one base away, and base qualities are not on file.

Summary of the overall study and its limitations: The frequencies of hyperexpanded clones fell over the following months, and after one year, T-cell counts and TCRbeta diversity were mostly attributed to newly produced T cells. In some patients, the high TCRbeta diversity seen at day 60 was put down to recipient T cells and intrathymic progenitors that had survived conditioning. The apparently early alphabetaT-cell count recovery about two months after transplant was reportedly dependent on only several hundred rapidly expanded clones derived from non-depleted graft cells.

The receptor chain draws on TRBV4-1 and TRBJ2-3; the D gene is perhaps TRBD1 or TRBD2, each of them matching over 6 bases. This TCR was recovered from a boy under two years old with Wiskott-Aldrich syndrome, due to receive a stem cell transplant. The specimen comprised PBMCs, sampled before TCRalphabeta/CD19-depleted stem cell transplant. The DNA sequence is TGCGCCAGCAGCCAAGATCTGGGGGGCTGGGATACGCAGTATTTT. Translated, it reads CASSQDLGGWDTQYF.